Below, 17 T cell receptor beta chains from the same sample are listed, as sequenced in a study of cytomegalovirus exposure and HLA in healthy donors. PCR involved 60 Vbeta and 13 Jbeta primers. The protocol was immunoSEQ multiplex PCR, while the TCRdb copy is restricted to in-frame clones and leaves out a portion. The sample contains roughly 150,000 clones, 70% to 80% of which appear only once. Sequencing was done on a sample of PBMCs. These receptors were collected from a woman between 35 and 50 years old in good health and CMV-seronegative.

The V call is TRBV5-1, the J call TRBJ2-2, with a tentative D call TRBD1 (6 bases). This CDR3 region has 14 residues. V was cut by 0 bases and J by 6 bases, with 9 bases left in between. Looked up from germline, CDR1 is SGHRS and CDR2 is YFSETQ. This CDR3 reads CASSLGSGAGELFF. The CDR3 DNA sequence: TGCGCCAGCAGCTTGGGTTCAGGGGCCGGGGAGCTGTTTTTT.

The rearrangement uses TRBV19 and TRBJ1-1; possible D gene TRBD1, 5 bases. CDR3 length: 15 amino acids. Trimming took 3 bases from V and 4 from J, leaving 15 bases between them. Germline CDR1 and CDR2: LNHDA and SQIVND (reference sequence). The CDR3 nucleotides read TGTGCCAGTAGTATGTCTGTTCAGGGCGGCACTGAAGCTTTCTTT. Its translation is CASSMSVQGGTEAFF.

This chain's CDR3 is CASSLEALGWNEQFF. The CDR3 DNA sequence: TGTGCCAGCAGCTTGGAAGCGTTGGGTTGGAATGAGCAGTTCTTC. The rearrangement links TRBV5-4 to TRBJ2-1; D is unclear. This CDR3 has 15 residues. Germline CDR1 reads SGHNT; CDR2 reads YYREEE (reference sequence). V was cut by 0 bases and J by 7 bases, with 14 bases left in between.

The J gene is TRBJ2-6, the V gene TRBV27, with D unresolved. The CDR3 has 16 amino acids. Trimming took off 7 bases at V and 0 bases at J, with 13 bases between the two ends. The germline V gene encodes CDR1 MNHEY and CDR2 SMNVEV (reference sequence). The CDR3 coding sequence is TGTGCCAGCACCAAAATCGGGTTCTCTGGGGCCAACGTCCTGACTTTC. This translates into CASTKIGFSGANVLTF.

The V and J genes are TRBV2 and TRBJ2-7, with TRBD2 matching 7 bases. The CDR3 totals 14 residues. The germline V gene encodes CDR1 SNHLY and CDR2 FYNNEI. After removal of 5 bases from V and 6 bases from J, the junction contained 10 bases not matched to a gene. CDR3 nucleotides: TGTGCCAGCAGTTCAGATGGCGGGAGTAGCGAGCAGTACTTC. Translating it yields CASSSDGGSSEQYF.

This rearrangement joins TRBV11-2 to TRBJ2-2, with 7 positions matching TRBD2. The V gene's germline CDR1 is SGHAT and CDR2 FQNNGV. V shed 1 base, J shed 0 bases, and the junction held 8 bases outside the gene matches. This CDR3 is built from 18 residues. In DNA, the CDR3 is TGTGCCAGCAGCTTAGCCCCTAGGACTAGAACGAACACCGGGGAGCTGTTTTTT. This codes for CASSLAPRTRTNTGELFF. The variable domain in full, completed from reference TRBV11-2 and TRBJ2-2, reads EAGVAQSPRYKIIEKRQSVAFWCNPISGHATLYWYQQILGQGPKLLIQFQNNGVVDDSQLPKDRFSAERLKGVDSTLKIQPAKLEDSAVYLCASSLAPRTRTNTGELFFGEGSRLTVL.

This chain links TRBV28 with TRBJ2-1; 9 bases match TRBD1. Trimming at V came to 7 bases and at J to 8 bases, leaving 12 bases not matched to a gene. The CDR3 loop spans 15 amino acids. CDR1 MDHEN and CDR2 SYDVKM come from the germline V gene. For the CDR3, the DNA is TGTGCCAGCAACCGCCCGGACAGGGGAGGGGATGAGCAGTTCTTC. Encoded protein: CASNRPDRGGDEQFF.

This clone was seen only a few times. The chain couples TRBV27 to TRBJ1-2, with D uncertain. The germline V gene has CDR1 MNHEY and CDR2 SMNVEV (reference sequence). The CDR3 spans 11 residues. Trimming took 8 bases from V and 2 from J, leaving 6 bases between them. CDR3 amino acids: CASGRNYGYTF. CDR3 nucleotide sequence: TGTGCCAGCGGGCGAAACTATGGCTACACCTTC.

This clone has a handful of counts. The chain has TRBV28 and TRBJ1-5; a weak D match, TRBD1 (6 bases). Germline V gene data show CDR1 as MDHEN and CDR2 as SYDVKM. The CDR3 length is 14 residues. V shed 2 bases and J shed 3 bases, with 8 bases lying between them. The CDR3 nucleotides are TGTGCCAGCAGTTTAGGACAGCCCAATCAGCCCCAGCATTTT. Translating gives CASSLGQPNQPQHF.

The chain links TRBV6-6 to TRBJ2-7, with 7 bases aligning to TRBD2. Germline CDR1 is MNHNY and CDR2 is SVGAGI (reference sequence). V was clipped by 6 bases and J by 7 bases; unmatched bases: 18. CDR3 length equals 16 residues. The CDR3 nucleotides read TGTGCCAGCAGCAACGAGGGGCTAGCGGCTTCCCTGGAGCAGTACTTC. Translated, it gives CASSNEGLAASLEQYF.

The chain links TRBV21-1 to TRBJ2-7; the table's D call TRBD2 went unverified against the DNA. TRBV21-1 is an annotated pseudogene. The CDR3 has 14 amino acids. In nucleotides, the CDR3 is TGTGCCAGCAGCAAAGGGAGGGGCTCCTACGAGCAGTACTTC. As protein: CASSKGRGSYEQYF.

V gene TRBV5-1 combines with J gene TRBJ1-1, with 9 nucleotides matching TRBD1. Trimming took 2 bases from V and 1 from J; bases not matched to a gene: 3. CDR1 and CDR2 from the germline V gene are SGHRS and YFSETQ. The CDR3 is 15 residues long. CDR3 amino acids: CASSFTGGSNTEAFF. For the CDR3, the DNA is TGCGCCAGCAGCTTTACAGGGGGCTCGAACACTGAAGCTTTCTTT.

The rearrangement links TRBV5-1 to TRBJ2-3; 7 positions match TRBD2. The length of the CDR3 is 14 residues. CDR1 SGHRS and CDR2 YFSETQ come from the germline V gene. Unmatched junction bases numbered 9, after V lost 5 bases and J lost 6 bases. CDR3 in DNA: TGCGCCAGCAGAGAGAACGGGAGGTCGGATACGCAGTATTTT. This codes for CASRENGRSDTQYF. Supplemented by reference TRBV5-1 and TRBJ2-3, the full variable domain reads KAGVTQTPRYLIKTRGQQVTLSCSPISGHRSVSWYQQTPGQGLQFLFEYFSETQRNKGNFPGRFSGRQFSNSRSEMNVSTLELGDSALYLCASRENGRSDTQYFGPGTRLTVL.

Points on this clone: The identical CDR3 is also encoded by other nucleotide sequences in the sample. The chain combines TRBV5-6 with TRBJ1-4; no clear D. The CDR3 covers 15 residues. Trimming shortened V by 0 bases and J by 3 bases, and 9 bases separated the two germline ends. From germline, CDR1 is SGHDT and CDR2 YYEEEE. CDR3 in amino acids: CASSLGSGSNEKLFF. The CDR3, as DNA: TGTGCCAGCAGCTTGGGGTCAGGTTCTAATGAAAAACTGTTTTTT.

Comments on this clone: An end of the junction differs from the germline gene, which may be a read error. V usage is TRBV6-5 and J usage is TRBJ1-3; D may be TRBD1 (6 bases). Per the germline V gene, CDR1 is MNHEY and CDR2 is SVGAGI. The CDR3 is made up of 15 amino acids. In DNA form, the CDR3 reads TGTGCCAGCACCCCAATGACAGGTCCTGGAGACACCATATATTTT. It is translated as CASTPMTGPGDTIYF.

The chain's CDR3 is CASSFSILIPGQESEQYF. As DNA, the CDR3 is TGTGCCAGCAGCTTTTCTATACTCATACCGGGACAGGAAAGCGAGCAGTACTTC. The rearrangement uses TRBV7-9 and TRBJ2-7; 8 bases align to TRBD1. CDR1 is SEHNR and CDR2 is FQNEAQ in the germline V gene (reference sequence). The CDR3 is 18 residues long. V lost 3 bases, J lost 6 bases, and 19 bases stayed unmatched.

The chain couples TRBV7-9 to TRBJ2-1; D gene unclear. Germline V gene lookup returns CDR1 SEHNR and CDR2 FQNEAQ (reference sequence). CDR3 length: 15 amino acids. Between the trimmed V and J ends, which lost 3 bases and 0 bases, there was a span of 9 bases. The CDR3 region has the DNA TGTGCCAGCAGCTTCGGGTATACCTCCTACAATGAGCAGTTCTTC. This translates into CASSFGYTSYNEQFF.